The rows below give T cell receptor beta chains drawn from one sample of a study of shared clonotypes between healthy human individuals. Using immunoSEQ multiplex PCR, the repertoire was profiled, and TCRdb retains in-frame clones only, with some absent. Of over 1.4 million clones in the sample, about 96% were seen once. Sequenced sample: naive CD4+ T cells sorted from blood. These receptors originate from a man aged 30-40 years in good health. Each CDR3 is given with its conserved first and last residue. A D gene is named only where the DNA matches it firmly. Size is omitted from some rows. Given values are once, few, many or a class for expanded clones.

>.|.|TRBJ2-2|14|TRBV5-6
CASSLDPAPRELFF
TGTGCCAGCAGCTTAGACCCGGCACCGAGGGAGCTGTTTTTT
>.|.|TRBJ2-1|15|TRBV11-3
CASSLDGQVKDEQFF
TGTGCCAGCAGCTTAGACGGTCAGGTGAAGGATGAGCAGTTCTTC
>.|.|TRBJ2-7|12|TRBV10-1
CASSDSGTSPYF
TGCGCCAGCAGTGACTCCGGGACCTCTCCGTACTTC
>.|once|TRBJ1-1|11|TRBV19
CASNRRAIAFF
TGTGCCAGTAATCGGCGTGCGATTGCTTTCTTT
>.|.|TRBJ2-7|16|TRBV21-1
CASNPVGTNASYEQYF
TGTGCCAGCAACCCCGTCGGAACAAACGCGTCCTACGAGCAGTACTTC
>.|.|TRBJ2-5|12|TRBV18
CASSPRQETQYF
TGTGCCAGCTCACCCAGACAAGAGACCCAGTACTTC
>.|once|TRBJ1-5|13|TRBV2
CATGADSNQPQHF
TGTGCCACCGGGGCCGATAGCAATCAGCCCCAGCATTTT
>.|.|TRBJ1-2|15|TRBV4-3
CASSQVEGPSYGYTF
TGCGCCAGCAGCCAAGTGGAGGGGCCCAGCTATGGCTACACCTTC
>TRBD1|.|TRBJ1-1|13|TRBV9
CASLTGGHTEAFF
TGTGCCAGCCTAACAGGGGGCCACACTGAAGCTTTCTTT
>.|.|TRBJ2-3|11|TRBV19
CASSLSDTQYF
TGTGCCAGTAGTTTATCAGATACGCAGTATTTT
>.|.|TRBJ1-5|14|TRBV6-6
CASRAGGRNQPQHF
TGTGCCAGCAGAGCGGGAGGGCGCAATCAGCCCCAGCATTTT
>TRBD1|.|TRBJ2-3|15|TRBV6-1
CASSAGTGGTDTQYF
TGTGCCAGCAGTGCCGGGACAGGCGGCACAGATACGCAGTATTTT
>.|.|TRBJ1-1|14|TRBV28
CASSPTPRGTEAFF
TGTGCCAGCAGCCCTACCCCGAGGGGCACTGAAGCTTTCTTT
>TRBD2|.|TRBJ2-2|21|TRBV10-2
CATTHSRGTTSGSGRTGELFF
TGCGCCACCACCCATAGTCGGGGGACTACGAGCGGGAGCGGGAGAACCGGGGAGCTGTTTTTT
>.|.|TRBJ1-5|14|TRBV4-1
CASSQVWGNQPQHF
TGCGCCAGCAGCCAAGTGTGGGGCAATCAGCCCCAGCATTTT
>.|once|TRBJ1-5|15|TRBV18
CASSITADSNQPQHF
TGTGCCAGCTCAATTACAGCTGATAGCAATCAGCCCCAGCATTTT
>.|.|TRBJ1-5|15|TRBV19
CASSYTGTSNQPQHF
TGTGCCAGTAGTTACACAGGAACCTCTAATCAGCCCCAGCATTTT
>.|once|TRBJ1-5|13|TRBV10-1
CASSDSTNQPQHF
TGCGCCAGCAGTGATAGTACCAATCAGCCCCAGCATTTT
>.|once|TRBJ2-6|18|TRBV7-3
CASSDRGGSSSGANVLTF
TGTGCCAGCAGCGATAGAGGGGGTTCTAGCTCTGGGGCCAACGTCCTGACTTTC
>.|.|TRBJ1-3|15|TRBV6-5
CASSYQGNSGNTIYF
TGTGCCAGCAGTTACCAGGGGAACTCTGGAAACACCATATATTTT
>.|.|TRBJ1-2|12|TRBV6-6
CASSYARLGYTF
TGTGCCAGCAGTTATGCCCGCTTGGGCTACACCTTC
>.|.|TRBJ1-3|12|TRBV29-1
CSVGSRGNTIYF
TGCAGCGTTGGCTCAAGGGGAAACACCATATATTTT
>.|.|TRBJ2-1|16|TRBV7-2
CASSLVETTTSNEQFF
TGTGCCAGCAGCTTAGTGGAGACTACCACTAGTAATGAGCAGTTCTTC
>TRBD1|.|TRBJ2-1|16|TRBV18
CASSRTGLSSYNEQFF
TGTGCCAGCTCCAGGACAGGGCTAAGCTCCTACAATGAGCAGTTCTTC
>TRBD1|once|TRBJ1-2|15|TRBV6-8
CASSFFWTGVNGYTF
TGTGCCAGCAGTTTCTTTTGGACAGGGGTCAATGGCTACACCTTC
>TRBD1|.|TRBJ1-4|15|TRBV7-9
CASSLGDRANEKLFF
TGTGCCAGCAGCTTGGGAGACAGGGCGAATGAAAAACTGTTTTTT
>.|once|TRBJ2-5|14|TRBV28
CASSRAGAQETQYF
TGTGCCAGCAGTAGAGCAGGGGCCCAAGAGACCCAGTACTTC
>.|.|TRBJ1-5|13|TRBV30
CAWRREVDQPQHF
TGTGCCTGGAGGCGGGAGGTCGATCAGCCCCAGCATTTT
>.|.|TRBJ1-5|14|TRBV19
CASSIDGPTGPQHF
TGTGCCAGTAGTATCGATGGACCGACGGGGCCCCAGCATTTT
>.|.|TRBJ2-2|14|TRBV7-7
CASSLGGNTGELFF
TGTGCTAGCAGCTTAGGCGGGAACACCGGGGAGCTGTTTTTT
>.|.|TRBJ2-6|18|TRBV21-1
CASSKVAPRAQGANVLTF
TGTGCCAGCAGCAAAGTGGCCCCGAGGGCGCAGGGGGCCAACGTCCTGACTTTC
>.|.|TRBJ2-3|14|TRBV5-6
CASSPEHRTDTQYF
TGTGCCAGCAGCCCGGAACACCGCACAGATACGCAGTATTTT
>.|.|TRBJ2-7|11|TRBV28
CASSLGYEQYF
TGTGCCAGCAGTTTGGGCTACGAGCAGTACTTC
>.|.|TRBJ1-4|17|TRBV19
CASSKNPPRTPGEKLFF
TGTGCCAGTAGTAAGAACCCTCCGAGGACCCCTGGAGAAAAACTGTTTTTT
>.|.|TRBJ2-7|12|TRBV11-2
CASSPRAYEQYF
TGTGCCAGCAGCCCCCGGGCCTACGAGCAGTACTTC
>TRBD1|.|TRBJ1-2|16|TRBV15
CATSRDWAGGSYGYTF
TGTGCCACCAGCAGAGATTGGGCAGGGGGCTCGTATGGCTACACCTTC
>.|once|TRBJ2-7|13|TRBV5-1
CASSFTTGAEQYF
TGCGCCAGCAGCTTCACTACAGGCGCCGAGCAGTACTTC
>.|.|TRBJ1-5|14|TRBV27
CASSLREGSQPQHF
TGTGCCAGCAGTTTAAGGGAAGGGTCTCAGCCCCAGCATTTT
>.|.|TRBJ1-1|15|TRBV9
CASSVGGGKNTEAFF
TGTGCCAGCAGCGTCGGAGGGGGGAAGAACACTGAAGCTTTCTTT
>.|.|TRBJ2-7|16|TRBV18
CASSPPRWDGSYEQYF
TGTGCCAGCTCACCACCGCGCTGGGACGGATCCTACGAGCAGTACTTC
>TRBD1|.|TRBJ2-7|15|TRBV5-4
CASSLGVTGGYEQYF
TGTGCCAGCAGCTTGGGGGTGACAGGGGGCTACGAGCAGTACTTC
>.|.|TRBJ2-1|15|TRBV27
CASSLVGGAVAEQFF
TGTGCCAGCAGTTTGGTAGGCGGGGCGGTTGCTGAGCAGTTCTTC
>TRBD2|once|TRBJ2-3|15|TRBV29-1
CSVEGTSGSTDTQYF
TGCAGCGTTGAAGGGACTAGCGGAAGCACAGATACGCAGTATTTT
>.|.|TRBJ1-1|14|TRBV19
CASRRQSPNTEAFF
TGTGCCAGTAGAAGACAGTCCCCGAACACTGAAGCTTTCTTT
>TRBD1|.|TRBJ2-1|17|TRBV27
CASSFLRQGSSYNEQFF
TGTGCCAGCAGTTTCCTTCGACAGGGGAGCTCCTACAATGAGCAGTTCTTC
>.|.|TRBJ1-5|11|TRBV2
CASSSLSAQHF
TGTGCCAGCAGTTCTCTTTCGGCCCAGCATTTT
>TRBD2|once|TRBJ2-7|19|TRBV7-2
CASSFLIAGPNKLSYEQYF
TGTGCCAGCAGCTTTTTGATAGCGGGTCCTAACAAACTCTCCTACGAGCAGTACTTC
>TRBD1|.|TRBJ2-7|14|TRBV2
CASSERQGWDEQYF
TGTGCCAGCAGTGAAAGACAGGGGTGGGACGAGCAGTACTTC
>.|once|TRBJ1-5|14|TRBV4-3
CASSLGTANQPQHF
TGCGCCAGCAGCCTCGGGACTGCCAATCAGCCCCAGCATTTT
>TRBD2|.|TRBJ2-3|14|TRBV7-9
CASTSLAGADTQYF
TGTGCCAGCACCTCACTAGCGGGTGCAGATACGCAGTATTTT
>.|once|TRBJ2-1|12|TRBV7-9
CASSLALGAQFF
TGTGCCAGCAGCTTAGCGCTGGGAGCGCAGTTCTTC
>TRBD2|.|TRBJ2-2|18|TRBV19
CASSRTSGSRRPDGELFF
TGTGCCAGTAGTCGGACTAGCGGGAGCAGACGTCCTGACGGGGAGCTGTTTTTT
>TRBD2|.|TRBJ2-1|15|TRBV9
CASSASGRVSNEQFF
TGTGCCAGCAGCGCATCCGGGAGGGTTAGTAATGAGCAGTTCTTC
>.|.|TRBJ2-7|15|TRBV6-6
CATERTQGFSNEQYF
TGTGCCACCGAGCGAACCCAGGGATTTTCTAACGAGCAGTACTTC
>.|.|TRBJ2-2|16|TRBV9
CASSVGGGMDTGELFF
TGTGCCAGCAGCGTAGGGGGCGGGATGGACACCGGGGAGCTGTTTTTT
>TRBD1|.|TRBJ2-3|16|TRBV5-4
CASSHNRDRSTDTQYF
TGTGCCAGCAGCCATAACCGGGACAGGAGCACAGATACGCAGTATTTT
>TRBD1|.|TRBJ2-7|15|TRBV11-2
CASSPVDRGVYEQYF
TGTGCCAGCAGTCCAGTAGACAGGGGGGTCTACGAGCAGTACTTC